This T cell receptor beta chain was observed in a study of blood T cell repertoires in COVID-19. Study in general: COVID-19 samples, acute and convalescent, were from the United States, Italy and Spain. PBMCs, B-cell-depleted T cells, or T cells were the source of the cDNA or gDNA that made up the material.

This clone was seen more than once but under ten times. Germline lookup yields CDR1 LNHDA and CDR2 SQIVND (reference sequence). Deletions cut 6 bases from V and 0 bases from J, with 15 bases between. The CDR3 is made up of 16 amino acids. Authors' data handling: Nucleated cell counts were estimated from reference gene primer amplification. Generated by immunoSEQ multiplex PCR, the TCRdb table keeps only in-frame clones and is missing some. That table furnishes V, J and clone size, whereas the DNA furnished D and trimming. The data contain 120,000 to 150,000 clones, about four fifths of them singletons.

V and J are TRBV19 and TRBJ2-1, with a tentative D call TRBD2 (5 bases). The sequencing input was peripheral blood. This receptor was taken from a human donor in a cohort sampled during active COVID-19. CDR3 amino acids: CASSYRAGSSYNEQFF. The CDR3 DNA reads as TGTGCCAGTAGCTACCGGGCGGGCAGCTCCTACAATGAGCAGTTCTTC.